This T cell receptor beta chain was captured in a study of human thymus T cells. The source of the thymus tissue was resections taken during corrective heart surgery. Germline assignment: CDR1 SGHRS and CDR2 YFSETQ. The V and J ends lost 4 bases and 2 bases respectively, with 13 bases between them. CDR3 length: 15 residues. Repertoires were generated with immunoSEQ multiplex PCR, while TCRdb's copy carries only in-frame clones and drops some. Of around 120,000 clones listed, around 95% were seen once; the top ten hold around 0.024%. The source material was thymus tissue. The J gene is TRBJ1-3, the V gene TRBV5-1; possible D gene TRBD1, 5 bases. This TCR was recovered from a boy under two years old with a congenital heart defect but otherwise immunologically healthy. Here the CDR3 DNA reads TGCGCCAGCAGCGTCGTCCCAGGGCCTGGAAACACCATATATTTT. Translating gives CASSVVPGPGNTIYF. The complete variable domain, with remaining parts taken from reference TRBV5-1 and TRBJ1-3, reads KAGVTQTPRYLIKTRGQQVTLSCSPISGHRSVSWYQQTPGQGLQFLFEYFSETQRNKGNFPGRFSGRQFSNSRSEMNVSTLELGDSALYLCASSVVPGPGNTIYFGEGSWLTVV.